Below are 23 T cell receptor beta chains sequenced from a single sample in a study of somatic mutations in cytotoxic T cells in rheumatoid arthritis. Sequencing was performed with immunoSEQ multiplex PCR; in TCRdb, only in-frame clones are kept and a portion is missing. The profile covers some 7,400 clones, with 75% to 90% appearing a single time and 20% to 30% taken by the ten largest. Source material: CD8+ T cells sorted from blood. These receptor sequences come from an older woman with rheumatoid arthritis.

This chain links TRBV6-6 with TRBJ2-6; a weak D match, TRBD2 (7 bases). CDR3 length: 16 amino acids. Per germline, CDR1 MNHNY and CDR2 SVGAGI (reference sequence). V lost 7 bases and J 1 base, leaving 14 bases between the germline ends. The CDR3 bases are TGTGCCAGCAAAGCGGGACACACGTCTGGGGCCAACGTCCTGACTTTC. This encodes CASKAGHTSGANVLTF.

CDR3 sequence (DNA): TGTGCCAGCAGCCAGGCCCTAGCGGGGGGGGGTAATACGCAGTATTTT. The encoded protein is CASSQALAGGGNTQYF. This chain joins TRBV4-2 and TRBJ2-3, with TRBD2 matching over 12 bases. The CDR3 is made up of 16 amino acids. Trimming at V came to 3 bases and at J to 7 bases, leaving 8 bases not matched to a gene. Germline-derived CDR1 and CDR2 are LGHNA and YNFKEQ.

The chain couples TRBV7-9 to TRBJ2-1; 12 bases line up with TRBD2. The CDR3 loop spans 14 amino acids. Germline V CDR1 and CDR2: SEHNR, FQNEAQ (reference sequence). V shed 6 bases and J 8 bases; nucleotides not matched to a gene: 5. The chain's CDR3 is CASSPTSGSDEQFF. The CDR3 DNA sequence: TGTGCCAGCAGTCCGACTAGCGGGAGCGATGAGCAGTTCTTC. Drawing the rest from reference TRBV7-9 and TRBJ2-1, the complete variable domain is DTGVSQNPRHKITKRGQNVTFRCDPISEHNRLYWYRQTLGQGPEFLTYFQNEAQLEKSRLLSDRFSAERPKGSFSTLEIQRTEQGDSAMYLCASSPTSGSDEQFFGPGTRLTVL.

As regards this clone: A clone one base away is much larger, so this may be a read error. Other DNA sequences of this sample code for an identical CDR3. The chain employs TRBV29-1 and TRBJ2-2; TRBD2 matches at 11 bases. The germline CDR1 and CDR2 sequences are SQVTM and ANQGSEA. J was trimmed by 8 bases and V by 1 base; bases with no gene match: 6. The CDR3 loop spans 15 amino acids. The CDR3 nucleotides read TGCAGCGTTGAAGGGCTAGCGGGAGGTACTGGGGAGCTGTTTTTT. It translates to CSVEGLAGGTGELFF.

The V gene is TRBV6-1, the J gene TRBJ2-3; 10 bases are a match to TRBD2. Germline V gives CDR1 MNHNS, CDR2 SASEGT. This CDR3 spans 17 amino acids. V shed 2 bases, J shed 2 bases, and the junction held 7 bases outside the gene matches. The CDR3 nucleotides read TGTGCCAGCAGTGAATACGGCCTAGCGGGAGCCACAGATACGCAGTATTTT. Amino acid sequence: CASSEYGLAGATDTQYF.

This chain uses TRBV5-8 with TRBJ2-7; the D gene is possibly TRBD2 (6 bases). Germline assignment: CDR1 SGHTS and CDR2 YDEGEE. This CDR3 comprises 13 residues. Trimming took 7 bases from V and 6 from J, leaving 17 bases between them. This CDR3 is CASGGTPAFEQYF. For the CDR3, the DNA is TGTGCCAGCGGGGGGACCCCAGCCTTCGAGCAGTACTTC.

V is TRBV11-2 and J is TRBJ2-1; TRBD1 might be the D (6 bases). The V gene's germline CDR1 is SGHAT and CDR2 FQNNGV. The CDR3 spans 15 residues. V dropped 4 bases and J dropped 0 bases, with 10 bases sitting between them. CDR3 residues: CASSSQGSSYNEQFF. The CDR3 DNA reads as TGTGCCAGCAGCTCACAGGGAAGCTCCTACAATGAGCAGTTCTTC.

This clone turned up a few times. This chain uses TRBV29-1 with TRBJ2-7, with TRBD1 identical over 7 bases. The CDR3 contains 14 residues. With V trimmed by 8 bases and J by 3 bases, 13 bases remained unmatched. Germline loops: CDR1 SQVTM, CDR2 ANQGSEA. The CDR3 is CSPKTGSNHYEQYF. In DNA, the CDR3 is TGCAGCCCCAAGACAGGGTCAAATCACTACGAGCAGTACTTC.

This clone is a singleton in its sample. The V and J genes are TRBV7-2 and TRBJ2-7, with a weak D call TRBD2 (6 bases). CDR3 length: 15 amino acids. V lost 2 bases to trimming and J lost 2 bases, with 13 bases between them. The germline V gene encodes CDR1 SGHTA and CDR2 FQGNSA. This CDR3 is CASSLRDFYTYEQYF. The CDR3 DNA reads as TGTGCCAGCAGCTTACGGGACTTCTACACCTACGAGCAGTACTTC.

The rearrangement joins TRBV10-3 to TRBJ1-1; 7 nucleotides agree with TRBD1. This CDR3 comprises 15 residues. Trimming cost V 2 bases and J 0 bases; bases outside gene matches: 3. The germline gives CDR1 ENHRY, CDR2 SYGVKD. CDR3 in DNA: TGTGCCATCAGTGAGGGGGACAGCTTGAACACTGAAGCTTTCTTT. Translation: CAISEGDSLNTEAFF.

This sequence joins TRBV2 and TRBJ2-1; TRBD2 aligns across 13 bases. V dropped 4 bases and J dropped 7; count of bases not matched to a gene: 10. The germline V gene encodes CDR1 SNHLY and CDR2 FYNNEI. The CDR3 length is 17 residues. CDR3 sequence reads: CASSGPWTSGSWNEQFF. The DNA for the CDR3 is TGTGCCAGCAGTGGACCTTGGACTAGCGGGAGTTGGAATGAGCAGTTCTTC. Based on the CDR3 plus reference TRBV2 and TRBJ2-1, the full variable domain is EPEVTQTPSHQVTQMGQEVILRCVPISNHLYFYWYRQILGQKVEFLVSFYNNEISEKSEIFDDQFSVERPDGSNFTLKIRSTKLEDSAMYFCASSGPWTSGSWNEQFFGPGTRLTVL.

The chain carries TRBV7-3 and TRBJ1-2; maybe TRBD1 (5 bases). V dropped 3 bases and J dropped 6 bases, with 17 bases sitting between them. This CDR3 has 15 amino acids. Looked up from germline, CDR1 is SGHTA and CDR2 is FQGTGA. The CDR3 DNA is TGTGCCAGCAGCTTTTTCATCGGGACTCTGGATGGCTACACCTTC. Encoded protein: CASSFFIGTLDGYTF.

This sequence joins TRBV10-3 and TRBJ2-5, with D possibly TRBD1 on 6 matching bases. This CDR3 contains 14 residues. Germline V gene sequence: CDR1 ENHRY, CDR2 SYGVKD. V was shortened by 6 bases and J by 1 base, with 12 bases between the two germline ends. The CDR3 reads CAIRPTGSQETQYF. The CDR3 DNA sequence: TGTGCCATCAGGCCCACAGGGTCCCAAGAGACCCAGTACTTC.

The rearrangement uses TRBV30 and TRBJ2-7; 7 nucleotides line up with TRBD1. The CDR3 has 14 amino acids. The J segment lost 4 bases and the V segment lost 5 bases, leaving 11 bases of the junction unmatched. Germline loops: CDR1 GTSNPN, CDR2 SVGIG (reference sequence). The CDR3 nucleotides are TGTGCCTGGGGGGAGAGGGGGCGAAGTTACGAGCAGTACTTC. Amino acid sequence: CAWGERGRSYEQYF.

V gene TRBV2 combines with J gene TRBJ2-1; tentatively, D is TRBD2 (6 bases). From germline, CDR1 is SNHLY and CDR2 FYNNEI. The CDR3 runs 12 residues. V was pared by 6 bases and J by 6 bases, with 9 bases between. This chain's CDR3 is CASRGLRNEQFF. The CDR3 nucleotides read TGTGCCAGCAGGGGACTCCGCAATGAGCAGTTCTTC.

The J gene is TRBJ1-1, the V gene TRBV11-3; no firm D call. The ends were cut back, 1 base at V and 7 bases at J, with 7 bases in the middle. The CDR3 totals 12 residues. Germline loops: CDR1 SGHNT, CDR2 YENEEA. Here the CDR3 DNA reads TGTGCCAGCAGCTTAGGCACACATGAAGCTTTCTTT. Translating gives CASSLGTHEAFF.

The chain joins TRBV7-9 to TRBJ2-5, with 7 bases matching TRBD1. The CDR3 spans 15 residues. V was clipped by 4 bases and J by 3 bases; unmatched bases: 8. Germline lookup yields CDR1 SEHNR and CDR2 FQNEAQ (reference sequence). The CDR3 loop is CASSYPTGVEETQYF. The CDR3 DNA follows: TGTGCCAGCAGCTACCCAACAGGGGTTGAAGAGACCCAGTACTTC.

The chain employs TRBV10-1 and TRBJ2-2; 8 bases are a match to TRBD2. This CDR3 has 13 residues. Germline trimming cut 6 bases from V and 5 bases from J; bases unmatched to any gene: 2. Germline loops: CDR1 WNHNN, CDR2 SYGVQD (reference sequence). CDR3 sequence reads: CASRASGTGELFF. CDR3 DNA sequence: TGCGCCAGCAGGGCTAGCGGGACCGGGGAGCTGTTTTTT.

The J gene is TRBJ2-7, the V gene TRBV19; TRBD2 matches at 7 bases. Germline CDR1 reads LNHDA; CDR2 reads SQIVND (reference sequence). The V and J ends lost 3 bases and 4 bases, in that order; junction bases with no gene match: 0. The length of the CDR3 is 12 residues. CDR3 amino acids: CASSMGGYEQYF. The CDR3, as DNA: TGTGCCAGTAGTATGGGAGGGTACGAGCAGTACTTC.

This clone was observed a single time. The chain recombines TRBV5-1 with TRBJ2-7; perhaps TRBD1 as D (6 bases). Germline V gene lookup returns CDR1 SGHRS and CDR2 YFSETQ. CDR3 length: 15 residues. The V end lost 4 bases, the J end lost 3 bases, and 17 bases lay between the germline ends. The CDR3 coding sequence is TGCGCCAGCAGCCCAGACGCCGGGACAAGCTACGAGCAGTACTTC. Its translation is CASSPDAGTSYEQYF. Supplemented by reference TRBV5-1 and TRBJ2-7, the full variable domain reads KAGVTQTPRYLIKTRGQQVTLSCSPISGHRSVSWYQQTPGQGLQFLFEYFSETQRNKGNFPGRFSGRQFSNSRSEMNVSTLELGDSALYLCASSPDAGTSYEQYFGPGTRLTVT.

The rearrangement joins TRBV18 to TRBJ1-2; 10 nucleotides align to TRBD1. This CDR3 spans 18 amino acids. J was trimmed by 9 bases and V by 3 bases; bases with no gene match: 19. Germline CDR1 and CDR2: KGHSH and LQKENI. Here the CDR3 DNA reads TGTGCCAGCTCACCGGAAACCGGGACAGGGGAGCTTACCCGTTGCTACACCTTC. Translated, it gives CASSPETGTGELTRCYTF. Filled out from reference TRBV18 and TRBJ1-2, the complete variable domain reads NAGVMQNPRHLVRRRGQEARLRCSPMKGHSHVYWYRQLPEEGLKFMVYLQKENIIDESGMPKERFSAEFPKEGPSILRIQQVVRGDSAAYFCASSPETGTGELTRCYTFGSGTRLTVV.

This clone was detected a few times. The V and J genes are TRBV7-8 and TRBJ1-2, with 11 bases that match TRBD1. V trimming: 5 bases; J trimming: 5 bases; junction bases outside the gene matches: 4. Germline V gene sequence: CDR1 SGHVS, CDR2 FQNEAQ. This CDR3 comprises 14 residues. The DNA for the CDR3 is TGTGCCAGCAGCGAAGGACAGGGGGCGTATGGCTACACCTTC. Amino acids: CASSEGQGAYGYTF.

J is TRBJ2-7 and V is TRBV19, with 8 bases aligning to TRBD1. This CDR3 has 16 amino acids. Losses at the gene ends were 5 bases for V and 4 bases for J; bases not matched to a gene: 13. The germline V gene has CDR1 LNHDA and CDR2 SQIVND (reference sequence). Here the CDR3 reads CASSPKPQGAGYEQYF. The CDR3 DNA reads TGTGCCAGTAGTCCAAAACCCCAGGGGGCTGGATACGAGCAGTACTTC.